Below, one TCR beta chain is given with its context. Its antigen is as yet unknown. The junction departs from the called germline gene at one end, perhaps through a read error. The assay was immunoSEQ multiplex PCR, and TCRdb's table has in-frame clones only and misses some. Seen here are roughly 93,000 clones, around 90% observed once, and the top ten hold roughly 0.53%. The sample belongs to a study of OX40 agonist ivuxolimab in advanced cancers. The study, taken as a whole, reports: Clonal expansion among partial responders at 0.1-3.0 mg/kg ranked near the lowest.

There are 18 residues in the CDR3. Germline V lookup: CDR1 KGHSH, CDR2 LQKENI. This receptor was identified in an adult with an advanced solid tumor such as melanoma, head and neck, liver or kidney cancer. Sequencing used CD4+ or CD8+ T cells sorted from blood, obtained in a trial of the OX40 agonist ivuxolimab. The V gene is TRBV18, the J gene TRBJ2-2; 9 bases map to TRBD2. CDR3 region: CASSTPKDSGGVTGELFF. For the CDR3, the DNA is TGTGCCAGCTCAACACCTAAAGATAGCGGGGGAGTCACCGGGGAGCTGTTTTTT.